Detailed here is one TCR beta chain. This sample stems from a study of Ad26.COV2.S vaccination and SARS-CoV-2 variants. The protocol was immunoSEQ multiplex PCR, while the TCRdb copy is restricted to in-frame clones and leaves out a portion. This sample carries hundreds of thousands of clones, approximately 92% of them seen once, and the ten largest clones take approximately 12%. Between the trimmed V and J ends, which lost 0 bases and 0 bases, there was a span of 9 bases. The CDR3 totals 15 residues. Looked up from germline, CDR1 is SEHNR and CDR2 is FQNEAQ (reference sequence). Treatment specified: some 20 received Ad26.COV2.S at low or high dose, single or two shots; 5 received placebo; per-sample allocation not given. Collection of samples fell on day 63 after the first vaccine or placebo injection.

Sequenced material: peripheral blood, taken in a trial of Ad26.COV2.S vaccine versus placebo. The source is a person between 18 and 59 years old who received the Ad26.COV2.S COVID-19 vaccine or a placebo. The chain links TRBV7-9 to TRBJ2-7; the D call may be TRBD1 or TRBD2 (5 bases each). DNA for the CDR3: TGTGCCAGCAGCTTAGCCCTGGGGGTCTCCTACGAGCAGTACTTC. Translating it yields CASSLALGVSYEQYF.